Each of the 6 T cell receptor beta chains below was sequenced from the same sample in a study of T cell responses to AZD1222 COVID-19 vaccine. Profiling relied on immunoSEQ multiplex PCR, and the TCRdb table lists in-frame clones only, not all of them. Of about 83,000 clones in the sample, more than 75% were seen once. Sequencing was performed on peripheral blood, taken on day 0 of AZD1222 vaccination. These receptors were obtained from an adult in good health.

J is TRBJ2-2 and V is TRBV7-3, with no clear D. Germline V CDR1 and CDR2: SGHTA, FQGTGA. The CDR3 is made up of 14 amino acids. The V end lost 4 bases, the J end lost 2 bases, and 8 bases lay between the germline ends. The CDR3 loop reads CASSSQDNTGELFF. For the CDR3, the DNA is TGTGCCAGCAGCTCTCAAGACAACACCGGGGAGCTGTTTTTT.

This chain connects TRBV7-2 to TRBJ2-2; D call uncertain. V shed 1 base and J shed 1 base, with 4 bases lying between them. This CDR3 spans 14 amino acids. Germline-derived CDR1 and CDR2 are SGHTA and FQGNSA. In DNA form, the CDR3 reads TGTGCCAGCAGCTTAGGGGTGAACACCGGGGAGCTGTTTTTT. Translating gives CASSLGVNTGELFF.

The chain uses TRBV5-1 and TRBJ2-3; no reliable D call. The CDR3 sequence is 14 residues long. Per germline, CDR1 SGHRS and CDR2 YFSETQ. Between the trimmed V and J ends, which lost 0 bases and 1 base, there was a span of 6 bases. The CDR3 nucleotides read TGCGCCAGCAGCTTGGAGGAGCGCACAGATACGCAGTATTTT. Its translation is CASSLEERTDTQYF.

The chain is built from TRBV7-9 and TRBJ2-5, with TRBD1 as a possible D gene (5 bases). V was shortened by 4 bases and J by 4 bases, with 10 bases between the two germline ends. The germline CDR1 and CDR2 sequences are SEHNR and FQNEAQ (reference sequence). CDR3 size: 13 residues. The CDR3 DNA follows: TGTGCCAGCAGCTCCCCAACAGGAGAGACCCAGTACTTC. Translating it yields CASSSPTGETQYF.

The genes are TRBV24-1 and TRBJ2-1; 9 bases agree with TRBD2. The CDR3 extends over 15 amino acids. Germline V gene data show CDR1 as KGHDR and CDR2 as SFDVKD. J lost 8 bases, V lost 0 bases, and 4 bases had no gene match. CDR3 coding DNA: TGTGCCACCAGTGATTTGATTAGCGGGAGTGATGAGCAGTTCTTC. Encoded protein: CATSDLISGSDEQFF.

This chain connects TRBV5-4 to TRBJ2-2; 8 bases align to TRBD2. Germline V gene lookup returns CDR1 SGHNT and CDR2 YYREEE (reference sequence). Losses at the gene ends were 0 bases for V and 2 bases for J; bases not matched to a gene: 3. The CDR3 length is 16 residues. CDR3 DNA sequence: TGTGCCAGCAGCTTGGCCGGGGGGGGCAACACCGGGGAGCTGTTTTTT. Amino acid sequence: CASSLAGGGNTGELFF. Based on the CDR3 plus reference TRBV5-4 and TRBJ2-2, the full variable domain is ETGVTQSPTHLIKTRGQQVTLRCSSQSGHNTVSWYQQALGQGPQFIFQYYREEENGRGNFPPRFSGLQFPNYSSELNVNALELDDSALYLCASSLAGGGNTGELFFGEGSRLTVL.